A selection of T cell receptor beta chains follows, all from one sample in a study of graft-versus-host responses after intestinal transplantation. These TCRs are of unknown antigen specificity. Generated by immunoSEQ multiplex PCR, the TCRdb table keeps only in-frame clones and is missing some. The sample holds about 100,000 clones, approximately 88% seen once. Sequencing used unstimulated CD4+ T cells sorted from spleen or lymph node cells, obtained before transplant. These receptors were collected from a human donor who was the organ donor for an intestinal transplant. Each CDR3 is given with its conserved first and last residue. Each record gives: V gene, J gene, D gene, clone size, CDR3 DNA, CDR3 protein. D genes are given only for firm matches. Not every row has a clone size; where given, it reads once, few, many or a size class.

v_gene: TRBV2
j_gene: TRBJ2-5
d_gene: TRBD2
abundance: .
CDR3nt: TGTGCCAGCAGTGAAGGGAAGGTCGCGGGGGGGAACCAAGAGACCCAGTACTTC
CDR3aa: CASSEGKVAGGNQETQYF

v_gene: TRBV7-2
j_gene: TRBJ2-7
d_gene: TRBD2
abundance: .
CDR3nt: TGTGCCAGCAGCTTAACCGGACTAGCGGGGGTTGAGCAGTACTTC
CDR3aa: CASSLTGLAGVEQYF

v_gene: TRBV7-2
j_gene: TRBJ1-1
d_gene: .
abundance: .
CDR3nt: TGTGCCAGCAGTTCCGGACACCTCACTGAAGCTTTCTTT
CDR3aa: CASSSGHLTEAFF

v_gene: TRBV12-5
j_gene: TRBJ1-6
d_gene: .
abundance: once
CDR3nt: TGTGCTAGTGGTTTCAGCGATAATTCACCCCTCCACTTT
CDR3aa: CASGFSDNSPLHF

v_gene: TRBV23-1
j_gene: TRBJ1-5
d_gene: .
abundance: .
CDR3nt: TGCGCCAGCAGTACAGGCTGCAATCAGCCCCAGCATTTT
CDR3aa: CASSTGCNQPQHF

v_gene: TRBV11-2
j_gene: TRBJ2-7
d_gene: .
abundance: .
CDR3nt: TGTGCCAGCAGCTTTGCCGGGCACTCTCCCTACGAGCAGTACTTC
CDR3aa: CASSFAGHSPYEQYF

v_gene: TRBV21-1
j_gene: TRBJ2-7
d_gene: .
abundance: .
CDR3nt: TGTGCCAGCAGCAATAGTGCGGGAGGGAAATACGAGCAGTACTTC
CDR3aa: CASSNSAGGKYEQYF

v_gene: TRBV28
j_gene: TRBJ2-7
d_gene: .
abundance: .
CDR3nt: TGTGCCAGCAGTTTCGCGGGCGGCTACGAGCAGTACTTC
CDR3aa: CASSFAGGYEQYF

v_gene: TRBV5-1
j_gene: TRBJ2-5
d_gene: .
abundance: .
CDR3nt: TGCGCCAGCAGCTTGGCATCAGGGACCAAAGAGACCCAGTACTTC
CDR3aa: CASSLASGTKETQYF

v_gene: TRBV30
j_gene: TRBJ2-2
d_gene: TRBD2
abundance: .
CDR3nt: TGTGCCTGGAGTGGGAAGCGACTAGCGGGAGGGCCAAACACCGGGGAGCTGTTTTTT
CDR3aa: CAWSGKRLAGGPNTGELFF

v_gene: TRBV2
j_gene: TRBJ2-5
d_gene: .
abundance: few
CDR3nt: TGTGCCAGCACAGGTCGTCGCTACATGGAGTACTTC
CDR3aa: CASTGRRYMEYF

v_gene: TRBV6-5
j_gene: TRBJ2-1
d_gene: .
abundance: .
CDR3nt: TGTGCCAGCAGCAACCCCGTCCTAGCTAAGAATGAGCAGTTCTTC
CDR3aa: CASSNPVLAKNEQFF

v_gene: TRBV29-1
j_gene: TRBJ1-1
d_gene: .
abundance: .
CDR3nt: TGCAGCGTTAACGAGGTTAGGACTGAAGCTTTCTTT
CDR3aa: CSVNEVRTEAFF

v_gene: TRBV29-1
j_gene: TRBJ2-7
d_gene: .
abundance: .
CDR3nt: TGCAGCGTTGCTGACAGATCCGAGCAGTACTTC
CDR3aa: CSVADRSEQYF

v_gene: TRBV20-1
j_gene: TRBJ2-3
d_gene: .
abundance: .
CDR3nt: TGCAGTGCTAGACAAGCAGATACGCAGTATTTT
CDR3aa: CSARQADTQYF

v_gene: TRBV6-5
j_gene: TRBJ1-1
d_gene: .
abundance: few
CDR3nt: TGTGCCAGCAGTTACTCGACAGACATGAACACTGAAGCTTTCTTT
CDR3aa: CASSYSTDMNTEAFF

v_gene: TRBV7-3
j_gene: TRBJ2-2
d_gene: .
abundance: .
CDR3nt: TGTGCCAGCAGCTTAACAGGGGCCGGGGAGCTGTTTTTT
CDR3aa: CASSLTGAGELFF

v_gene: TRBV4-1
j_gene: TRBJ2-5
d_gene: .
abundance: .
CDR3nt: TGCGCCAGCAGCCAAGAGGTCGGGGTACGAGAGACCCAGTACTTC
CDR3aa: CASSQEVGVRETQYF

v_gene: TRBV7-9
j_gene: TRBJ2-2
d_gene: .
abundance: .
CDR3nt: TGTGCCAGCAGCTTAGGAGGTGCCACCGGGGAGCTGTTTTTT
CDR3aa: CASSLGGATGELFF

v_gene: TRBV9
j_gene: TRBJ2-7
d_gene: .
abundance: .
CDR3nt: TGTGCCAGCAGCGTAGAGGTGGAAGTTAAGTACTTC
CDR3aa: CASSVEVEVKYF

v_gene: TRBV7-2
j_gene: TRBJ2-1
d_gene: .
abundance: .
CDR3nt: TGTGCCAGCAGACTTAGCGCGGGCCCATACAATGAGCAGTTCTTC
CDR3aa: CASRLSAGPYNEQFF

v_gene: TRBV6-6
j_gene: TRBJ1-5
d_gene: .
abundance: .
CDR3nt: TGTGCCAGCAGTTACTCAGGTCAGCCCCAGCATTTT
CDR3aa: CASSYSGQPQHF

v_gene: TRBV5-1
j_gene: TRBJ1-2
d_gene: TRBD1
abundance: .
CDR3nt: TGCGCCAGCAGCAGAACAGTGGGACAGGGGGCGCGGGAAGCTGGCTACACCTTC
CDR3aa: CASSRTVGQGAREAGYTF

v_gene: TRBV27
j_gene: TRBJ1-5
d_gene: .
abundance: .
CDR3nt: TGTGCCAGCAGTTTTCAATCGGTGAGCAATCAGCCCCAGCATTTT
CDR3aa: CASSFQSVSNQPQHF

v_gene: TRBV5-1
j_gene: TRBJ2-3
d_gene: .
abundance: .
CDR3nt: TGCGCCAGCAGCTTGGACCCCAATGGGGCAGATACGCAGTATTTT
CDR3aa: CASSLDPNGADTQYF

v_gene: TRBV9
j_gene: TRBJ2-1
d_gene: TRBD2
abundance: .
CDR3nt: TGTGCCAGCAGCGTAGGGGGGCCGGGAGGGCGTGGTGAGCAGTTCTTC
CDR3aa: CASSVGGPGGRGEQFF

v_gene: TRBV6-1
j_gene: TRBJ1-2
d_gene: .
abundance: .
CDR3nt: TGTGCCAGCAGTGAAGGGACAATTTACTATGGCTACACCTTC
CDR3aa: CASSEGTIYYGYTF

v_gene: TRBV18
j_gene: TRBJ1-3
d_gene: .
abundance: few
CDR3nt: TGTGCCAGCTCACCCCCGTCGGTTCGAAACACCATATATTTT
CDR3aa: CASSPPSVRNTIYF

v_gene: TRBV5-1
j_gene: TRBJ2-7
d_gene: TRBD1
abundance: .
CDR3nt: TGCGCCAGCAGCTTGGGAGGACAGGGGTCCTACGAGCAGTACTTC
CDR3aa: CASSLGGQGSYEQYF

v_gene: TRBV6-5
j_gene: TRBJ2-3
d_gene: .
abundance: .
CDR3nt: TGTGCCAGCAGCAGGGGCGGGGGCACAGATACGCAGTATTTT
CDR3aa: CASSRGGGTDTQYF

v_gene: TRBV7-9
j_gene: TRBJ1-1
d_gene: .
abundance: .
CDR3nt: TGTGCCAGCAGCTTGACACCTCCGAACACTGAAGCTTTCTTT
CDR3aa: CASSLTPPNTEAFF

v_gene: TRBV5-1
j_gene: TRBJ2-3
d_gene: TRBD2
abundance: .
CDR3nt: TGCGCCAGCAGCTTGGGAGTAGCGGGGCGATTCACAGATACGCAGTATTTT
CDR3aa: CASSLGVAGRFTDTQYF

v_gene: TRBV4-1
j_gene: TRBJ2-4
d_gene: .
abundance: .
CDR3nt: TGCGCCAGCAGCCAGTCCGTACTAGCCTCTTGGAACATTCAGTACTTC
CDR3aa: CASSQSVLASWNIQYF

v_gene: TRBV6-1
j_gene: TRBJ1-6
d_gene: .
abundance: once
CDR3nt: TGTGCCAGCGGAGACCGGAGCTCCTATAATTCACCCCTCCACTTT
CDR3aa: CASGDRSSYNSPLHF

v_gene: TRBV20-1
j_gene: TRBJ1-2
d_gene: .
abundance: .
CDR3nt: TGCAGTGCTAGGTCTGGAAGGGGCTACACCTTC
CDR3aa: CSARSGRGYTF

v_gene: TRBV27
j_gene: TRBJ2-3
d_gene: .
abundance: .
CDR3nt: TGTGCCAGCAGCGGAGTTTCAGATACGCAGTATTTT
CDR3aa: CASSGVSDTQYF

v_gene: TRBV4-1
j_gene: TRBJ1-1
d_gene: TRBD1
abundance: .
CDR3nt: TGCGCCAGCAGCCGCCAGGACAGGGGCACTGAAGCTTTCTTT
CDR3aa: CASSRQDRGTEAFF

v_gene: TRBV18
j_gene: TRBJ1-1
d_gene: .
abundance: .
CDR3nt: TGTGCCAGCTCACCACCGGGGAACCTGAACACTGAAGCTTTCTTT
CDR3aa: CASSPPGNLNTEAFF

v_gene: TRBV5-1
j_gene: TRBJ1-1
d_gene: .
abundance: .
CDR3nt: TGCGCCAGCAGCTTGAACAGCAACACTGAAGCTTTCTTT
CDR3aa: CASSLNSNTEAFF

v_gene: TRBV6-1
j_gene: TRBJ2-7
d_gene: .
abundance: .
CDR3nt: TGTGCCAGCAGTGACGGTTCCTACGAGCAGTACTTC
CDR3aa: CASSDGSYEQYF

v_gene: TRBV9
j_gene: TRBJ2-2
d_gene: TRBD2
abundance: .
CDR3nt: TGTGCCAGCAGGGACAAGCAACTAGCGGGAGATGGAGCCGGGGAGCTGTTTTTT
CDR3aa: CASRDKQLAGDGAGELFF

v_gene: TRBV10-2
j_gene: TRBJ2-1
d_gene: TRBD2
abundance: once
CDR3nt: TGCGCCAGCAGTGGCGGGGGGGCCGGGACTGGCAATGAGCAGTTCTTC
CDR3aa: CASSGGGAGTGNEQFF

v_gene: TRBV11-1
j_gene: TRBJ2-2
d_gene: .
abundance: .
CDR3nt: TGTGCCAGCAGCCCGGCCGGGGGAAGGGCCGACACCGGGGAGCTGTTTTTT
CDR3aa: CASSPAGGRADTGELFF

v_gene: TRBV28
j_gene: TRBJ2-3
d_gene: TRBD1
abundance: .
CDR3nt: TGTGCCAGCAGGGGACAGGGGGCTGGTACGCAGTATTTT
CDR3aa: CASRGQGAGTQYF

v_gene: TRBV10-2
j_gene: TRBJ2-7
d_gene: .
abundance: .
CDR3nt: TGCGCCAGCAGTTCCTTAGGGCTCAGTCCCATGACCACCTACGAGCAGTACTTC
CDR3aa: CASSSLGLSPMTTYEQYF

v_gene: TRBV5-1
j_gene: TRBJ2-2
d_gene: .
abundance: .
CDR3nt: TGCGCCAGCAGCTTGTTTGACGGGGAGCTGTTTTTT
CDR3aa: CASSLFDGELFF

v_gene: TRBV28
j_gene: TRBJ2-7
d_gene: .
abundance: .
CDR3nt: TGTGCCAGCAGTTTAAGGGTTCCCGGAAGAAGGGAGCAGTACTTC
CDR3aa: CASSLRVPGRREQYF

v_gene: TRBV5-1
j_gene: TRBJ2-1
d_gene: TRBD1
abundance: .
CDR3nt: TGCGCCAGCAGCTCGGGACAGGGGTGGAATGAGCAGTTCTTC
CDR3aa: CASSSGQGWNEQFF

v_gene: TRBV13
j_gene: TRBJ1-1
d_gene: TRBD1
abundance: .
CDR3nt: TGTGCCAGCAGCCGCTCCGGGACAGGAAGGAAAGTGGCTTTCTTT
CDR3aa: CASSRSGTGRKVAFF

v_gene: TRBV23-1
j_gene: TRBJ1-2
d_gene: .
abundance: .
CDR3nt: TGCGCCAGCAGTCACAGGGACTATGGCTACACCTTC
CDR3aa: CASSHRDYGYTF